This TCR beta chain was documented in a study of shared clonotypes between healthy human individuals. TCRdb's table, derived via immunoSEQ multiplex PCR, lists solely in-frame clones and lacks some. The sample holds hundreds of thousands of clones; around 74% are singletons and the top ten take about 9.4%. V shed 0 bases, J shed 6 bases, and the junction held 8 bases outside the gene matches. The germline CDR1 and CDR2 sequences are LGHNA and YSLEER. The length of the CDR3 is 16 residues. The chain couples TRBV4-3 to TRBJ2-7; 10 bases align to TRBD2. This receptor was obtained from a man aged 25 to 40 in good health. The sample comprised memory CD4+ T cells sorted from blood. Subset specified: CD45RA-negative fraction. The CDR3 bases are TGCGCCAGCAGCCAAGAGCCTAGCGGGAGCCCCCTCGAGCAGTACTTC. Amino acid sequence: CASSQEPSGSPLEQYF.